This T cell receptor beta chain stems from a study of radiotherapy plus CTLA-4 blockade in lung cancer. Study context: Objective responses emerged in around a sixth of patients, and around 30% attained disease control. Findings and caveats of the study: Best predicting response, reportedly, were early blood T cell clone dynamics, with interferon-beta. There was expansion of tumor-derived TCR clones in blood after radiotherapy plus ipilimumab.

This clone was counted once. The antigen remains undetermined. Receiving focal radiation plus CTLA-4 blockade with ipilimumab were patients who had chemo-refractory metastatic non-small-cell lung cancer. This CDR3 region has 16 residues. The ends lost 4 bases at V and 9 bases at J; junction bases unmatched: 16. Germline loops: CDR1 SGDLS, CDR2 YYNGEE. The table came from immunoSEQ multiplex PCR; TCRdb's copy has only in-frame clones and leaves some out. Of about 43,000 clones in the sample, approximately 67% were seen once. The source material was peripheral blood, sampled from a patient treated with radiotherapy plus ipilimumab. The TCR was taken from a human donor with non-small cell lung cancer who had a partial response to radiotherapy plus ipilimumab. V and J are TRBV9 and TRBJ2-1; TRBD2 agrees at 7 bases. The CDR3 region has the DNA TGTGCCAGCAGCCCCGAGACGGGGGAGGGCTACCGTGAGCAGTTCTTC. It yields the protein CASSPETGEGYREQFF.